This TCR beta chain appears in the sequencing data of a study of T cell changes during pregnancy in multiple sclerosis. V was clipped by 8 bases and J by 0 bases, with 5 bases between them. Germline-derived CDR1 and CDR2 are SEHNR and FQNEAQ (reference sequence). This CDR3 is built from 13 residues. The method was immunoSEQ multiplex PCR; TCRdb's version includes in-frame clones alone and lacks a portion of them. The profile shows approximately 74,000 clones, 88% of them singletons. In this sample, this clone turned up once. The source of this sequence is a female donor with multiple sclerosis, enrolled in a pregnancy study. The sequencing here drew on peripheral blood, taken before pregnancy. This chain links TRBV7-9 with TRBJ2-6; the D is unclear. Written as DNA, the CDR3 is TGTGCCAGCGGCCGCTCTGGGGCCAACGTCCTGACTTTC. Residues: CASGRSGANVLTF.